This T cell receptor beta chain was sequenced for a study of blood T cell repertoires in COVID-19. As for the study in general: The study drew acute and convalescent COVID-19 samples from the United States, Italy and Spain.

Assay: immunoSEQ multiplex PCR; the TCRdb copy retains only in-frame clones and omits some. The data hold roughly 90,000 clones, with roughly 82% observed a single time. J was trimmed by 13 bases and V by 2 bases; bases with no gene match: 7. The CDR3 covers 13 residues. The germline CDR1 and CDR2 sequences are SGHTA and FQGNSA. The sequence came from a human donor in a cohort sampled during active COVID-19. The sample comprised peripheral blood. This chain connects TRBV7-2 to TRBJ2-2; 7 bases agree with TRBD2. As DNA, the CDR3 is TGTGCCAGCAGCTTAATGGGGGAGGGTGGGCTGTTTTTT. Its protein product is CASSLMGEGGLFF.